This T cell receptor (beta chain) was recovered during a study of cytomegalovirus exposure and HLA in healthy donors. Study conclusions and caveats: With DRB1 most and HLA-C fewest, TCR association rates differed between HLA loci in a later analysis.

A note on this clone: What it recognizes is unknown.

V trimming: 4 bases; J trimming: 3 bases; junction bases outside the gene matches: 7. Germline V gives CDR1 SGHNT, CDR2 YYREEE (reference sequence). The CDR3 is made up of 15 amino acids. Primers included in the PCR were 60 Vbeta and 13 Jbeta primers. Assay used: immunoSEQ multiplex PCR; TCRdb lists only in-frame clones, some missing. Altogether around 170,000 clones are present, around 80% being singletons, with the ten largest covering 7%. The V call is TRBV5-4, the J call TRBJ2-7; 10 positions agree with TRBD1. This TCR was sampled from a woman in her forties in good health and CMV-seropositive. Sequencing was performed on PBMCs. The CDR3 is CASSARDRGVYEQYF. The CDR3 DNA is TGTGCCAGCAGCGCCCGGGACAGGGGAGTCTACGAGCAGTACTTC. The variable domain in full, completed from reference TRBV5-4 and TRBJ2-7, reads ETGVTQSPTHLIKTRGQQVTLRCSSQSGHNTVSWYQQALGQGPQFIFQYYREEENGRGNFPPRFSGLQFPNYSSELNVNALELDDSALYLCASSARDRGVYEQYFGPGTRLTVT.